This TCR beta chain emerged from a study of early T cells in non-severe SARS-CoV-2 infection. V dropped 5 bases and J dropped 7 bases, with 21 bases sitting between them. Germline CDR1 is SEHNR and CDR2 is FQNEAQ (reference sequence). The CDR3 sequence is 16 residues long. TCRdb independently ran MiXCR on the 5' RACE reads; one entry per CDR3 protein. The repertoire consists of nearly 60,000 distinct CDR3 sequences, with about an eighth occurring once and the leading ten covering 8% to 10%. J is TRBJ1-5 and V is TRBV7-9; possibly TRBD1 for D (5 bases). The source of this sequence is an adult who was a healthcare worker with PCR-confirmed SARS-CoV-2 infection or an uninfected control (not recorded which). Specimen: whole blood. The CDR3: CASSPGTELGRQPQHF. The CDR3 nucleotides are TGTGCCAGCAGCCCAGGGACGGAGCTTGGCAGGCAGCCCCAGCATTTT.